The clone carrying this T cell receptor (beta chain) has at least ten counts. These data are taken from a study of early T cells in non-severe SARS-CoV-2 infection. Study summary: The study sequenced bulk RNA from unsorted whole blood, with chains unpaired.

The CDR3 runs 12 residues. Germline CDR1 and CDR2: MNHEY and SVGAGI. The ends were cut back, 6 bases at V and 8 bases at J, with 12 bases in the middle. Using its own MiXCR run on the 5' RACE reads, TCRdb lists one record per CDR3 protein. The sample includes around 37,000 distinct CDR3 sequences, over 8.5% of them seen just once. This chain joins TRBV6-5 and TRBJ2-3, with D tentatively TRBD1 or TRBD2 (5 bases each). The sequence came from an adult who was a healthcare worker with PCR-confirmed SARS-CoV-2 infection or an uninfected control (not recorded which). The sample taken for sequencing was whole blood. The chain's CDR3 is CASRRDRGTQYF. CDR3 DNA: TGTGCCAGCAGGAGGGACCGGGGTACGCAGTATTTT.